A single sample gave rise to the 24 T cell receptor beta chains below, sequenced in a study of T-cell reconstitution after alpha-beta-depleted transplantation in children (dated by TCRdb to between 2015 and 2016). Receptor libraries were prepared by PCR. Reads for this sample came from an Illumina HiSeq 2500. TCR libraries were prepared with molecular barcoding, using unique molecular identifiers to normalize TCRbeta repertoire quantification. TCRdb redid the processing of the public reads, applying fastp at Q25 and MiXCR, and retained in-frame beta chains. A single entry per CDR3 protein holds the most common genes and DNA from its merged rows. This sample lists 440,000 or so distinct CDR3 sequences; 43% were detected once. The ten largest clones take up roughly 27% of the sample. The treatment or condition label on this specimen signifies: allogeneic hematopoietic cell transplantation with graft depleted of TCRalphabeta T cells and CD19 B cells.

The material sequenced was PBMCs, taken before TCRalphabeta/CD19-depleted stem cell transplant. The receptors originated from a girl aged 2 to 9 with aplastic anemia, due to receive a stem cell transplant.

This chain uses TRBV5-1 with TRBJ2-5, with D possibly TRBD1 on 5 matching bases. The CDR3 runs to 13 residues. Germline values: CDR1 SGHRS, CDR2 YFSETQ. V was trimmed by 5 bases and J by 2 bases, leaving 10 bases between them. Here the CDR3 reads CASREGQQETQYF. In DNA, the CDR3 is TGCGCCAGCAGGGAAGGACAACAAGAGACCCAGTACTTC. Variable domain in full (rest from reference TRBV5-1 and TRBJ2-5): KAGVTQTPRYLIKTRGQQVTLSCSPISGHRSVSWYQQTPGQGLQFLFEYFSETQRNKGNFPGRFSGRQFSNSRSEMNVSTLELGDSALYLCASREGQQETQYFGPGTRLLVL.

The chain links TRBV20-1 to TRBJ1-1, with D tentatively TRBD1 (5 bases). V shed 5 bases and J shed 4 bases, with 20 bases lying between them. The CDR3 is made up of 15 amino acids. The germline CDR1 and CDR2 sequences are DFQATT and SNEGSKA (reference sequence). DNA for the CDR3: TGCAGTGCTTCCGGGACGCCCTCGGGGGTCACTGAAGCTTTCTTT. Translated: CSASGTPSGVTEAFF.

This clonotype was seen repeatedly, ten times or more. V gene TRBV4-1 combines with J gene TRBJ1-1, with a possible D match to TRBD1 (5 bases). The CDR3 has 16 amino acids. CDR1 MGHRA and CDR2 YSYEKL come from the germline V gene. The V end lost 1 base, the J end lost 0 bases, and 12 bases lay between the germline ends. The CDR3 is CASSQVSGHLNTEAFF. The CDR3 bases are TGCGCCAGCAGCCAAGTTTCAGGACACCTGAACACTGAAGCTTTCTTT.

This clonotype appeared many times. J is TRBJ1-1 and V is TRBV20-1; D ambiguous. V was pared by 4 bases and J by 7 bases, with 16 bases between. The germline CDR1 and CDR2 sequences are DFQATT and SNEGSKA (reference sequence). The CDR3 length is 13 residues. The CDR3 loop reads CSAKRGMGNEAFF. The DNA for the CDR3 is TGCAGTGCTAAGAGAGGTATGGGGAATGAAGCTTTCTTT.

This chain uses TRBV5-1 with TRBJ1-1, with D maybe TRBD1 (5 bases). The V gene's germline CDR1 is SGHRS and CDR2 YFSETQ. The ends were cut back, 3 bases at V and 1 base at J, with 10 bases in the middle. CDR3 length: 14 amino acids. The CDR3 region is CASSSPRANTEAFF. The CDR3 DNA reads TGCGCCAGCAGCTCTCCCAGGGCGAACACTGAAGCTTTCTTT.

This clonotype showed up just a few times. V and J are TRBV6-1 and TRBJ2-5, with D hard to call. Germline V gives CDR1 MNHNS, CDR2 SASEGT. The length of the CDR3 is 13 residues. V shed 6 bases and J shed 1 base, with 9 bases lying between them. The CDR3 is CASRGHVQETQYF. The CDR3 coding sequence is TGTGCCAGCAGAGGTCACGTCCAAGAGACCCAGTACTTC.

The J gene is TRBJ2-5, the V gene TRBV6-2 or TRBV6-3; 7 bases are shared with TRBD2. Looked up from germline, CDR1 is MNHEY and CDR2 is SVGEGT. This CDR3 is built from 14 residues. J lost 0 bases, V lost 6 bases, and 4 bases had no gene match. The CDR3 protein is CASRPSGNQETQYF. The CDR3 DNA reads TGTGCCAGCAGACCCAGCGGGAACCAAGAGACCCAGTACTTC.

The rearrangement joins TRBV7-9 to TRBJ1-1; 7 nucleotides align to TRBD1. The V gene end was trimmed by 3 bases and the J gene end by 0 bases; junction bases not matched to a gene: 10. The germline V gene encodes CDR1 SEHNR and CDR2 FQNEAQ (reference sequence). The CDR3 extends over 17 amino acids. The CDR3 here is CASSLRTTGTVNTEAFF. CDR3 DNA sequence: TGTGCCAGCAGCTTGCGGACTACCGGGACAGTGAACACTGAAGCTTTCTTT. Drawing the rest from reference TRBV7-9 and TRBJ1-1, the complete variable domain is DTGVSQNPRHKITKRGQNVTFRCDPISEHNRLYWYRQTLGQGPEFLTYFQNEAQLEKSRLLSDRFSAERPKGSFSTLEIQRTEQGDSAMYLCASSLRTTGTVNTEAFFGQGTRLTVV.

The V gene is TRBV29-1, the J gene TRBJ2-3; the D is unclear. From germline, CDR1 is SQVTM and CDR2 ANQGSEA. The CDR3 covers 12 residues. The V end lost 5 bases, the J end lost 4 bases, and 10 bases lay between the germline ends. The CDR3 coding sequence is TGCAGCGTTATTGCGACCGCAGATACGCAGTATTTT. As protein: CSVIATADTQYF.

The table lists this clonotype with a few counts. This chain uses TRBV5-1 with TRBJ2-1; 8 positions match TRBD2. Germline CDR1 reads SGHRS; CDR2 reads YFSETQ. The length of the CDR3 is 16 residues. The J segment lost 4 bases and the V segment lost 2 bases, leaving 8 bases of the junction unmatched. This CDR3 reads CASSLIQRGTYNEQFF. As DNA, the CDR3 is TGCGCCAGCAGCTTAATCCAGCGGGGGACTTACAATGAGCAGTTCTTC.

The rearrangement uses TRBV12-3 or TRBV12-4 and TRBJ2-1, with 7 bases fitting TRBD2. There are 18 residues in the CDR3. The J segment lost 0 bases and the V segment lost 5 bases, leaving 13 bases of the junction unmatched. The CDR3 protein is CASSRVTSAKSSYNEQFF. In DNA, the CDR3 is TGTGCCAGCAGTAGAGTAACTAGCGCCAAAAGCTCCTACAATGAGCAGTTCTTC.

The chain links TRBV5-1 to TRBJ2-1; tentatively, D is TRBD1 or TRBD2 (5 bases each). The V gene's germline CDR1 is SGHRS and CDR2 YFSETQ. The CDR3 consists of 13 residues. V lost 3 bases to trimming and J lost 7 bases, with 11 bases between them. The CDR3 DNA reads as TGCGCCAGCAGCTGGGGGATAGGGAATGAGCAGTTCTTC. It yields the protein CASSWGIGNEQFF.

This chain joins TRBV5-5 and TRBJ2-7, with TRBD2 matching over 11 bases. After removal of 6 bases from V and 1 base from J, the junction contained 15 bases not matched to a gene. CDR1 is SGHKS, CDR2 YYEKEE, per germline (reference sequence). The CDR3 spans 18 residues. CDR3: CASTWAGTSGGGSYEQYF. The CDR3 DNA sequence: TGTGCCAGCACCTGGGCCGGGACTAGCGGAGGGGGATCCTACGAGCAGTACTTC.

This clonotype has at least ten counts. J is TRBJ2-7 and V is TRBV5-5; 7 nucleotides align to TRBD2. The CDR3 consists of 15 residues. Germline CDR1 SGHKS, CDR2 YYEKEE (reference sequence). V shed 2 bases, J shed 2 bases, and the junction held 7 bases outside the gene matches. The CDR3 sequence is CASSFWSGATYEQYF. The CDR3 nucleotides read TGTGCCAGCAGCTTCTGGAGCGGGGCGACCTACGAGCAGTACTTC.

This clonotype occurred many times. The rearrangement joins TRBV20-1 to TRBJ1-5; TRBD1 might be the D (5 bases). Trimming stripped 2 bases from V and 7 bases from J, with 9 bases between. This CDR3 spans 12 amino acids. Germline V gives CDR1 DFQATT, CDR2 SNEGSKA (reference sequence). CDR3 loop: CSARQGGQPQHF. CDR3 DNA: TGCAGTGCTAGACAGGGCGGCCAGCCCCAGCATTTT.

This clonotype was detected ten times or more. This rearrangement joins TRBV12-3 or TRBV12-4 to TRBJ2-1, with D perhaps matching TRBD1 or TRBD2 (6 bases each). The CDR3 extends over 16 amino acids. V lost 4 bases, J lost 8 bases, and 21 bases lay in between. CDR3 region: CASSSPAEGVSYEQFF. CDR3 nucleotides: TGTGCCAGCAGTTCGCCCGCGGAGGGGGTTAGTTATGAGCAGTTCTTC.

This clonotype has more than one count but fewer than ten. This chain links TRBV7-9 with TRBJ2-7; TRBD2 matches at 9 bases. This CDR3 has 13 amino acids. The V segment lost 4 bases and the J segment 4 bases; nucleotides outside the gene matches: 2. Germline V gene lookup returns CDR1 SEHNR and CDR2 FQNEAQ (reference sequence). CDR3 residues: CASSSSGRYEQYF. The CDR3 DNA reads TGTGCCAGCAGCTCCAGCGGGAGGTACGAGCAGTACTTC.

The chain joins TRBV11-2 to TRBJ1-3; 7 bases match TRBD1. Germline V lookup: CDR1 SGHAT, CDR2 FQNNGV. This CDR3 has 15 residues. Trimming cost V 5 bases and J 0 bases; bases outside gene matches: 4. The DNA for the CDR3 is TGTGCCAGCAGCGTGACAGGGTTCTCTGGAAACACCATATATTTT. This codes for CASSVTGFSGNTIYF. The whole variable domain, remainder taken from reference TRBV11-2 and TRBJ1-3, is EAGVAQSPRYKIIEKRQSVAFWCNPISGHATLYWYQQILGQGPKLLIQFQNNGVVDDSQLPKDRFSAERLKGVDSTLKIQPAKLEDSAVYLCASSVTGFSGNTIYFGEGSWLTVV.

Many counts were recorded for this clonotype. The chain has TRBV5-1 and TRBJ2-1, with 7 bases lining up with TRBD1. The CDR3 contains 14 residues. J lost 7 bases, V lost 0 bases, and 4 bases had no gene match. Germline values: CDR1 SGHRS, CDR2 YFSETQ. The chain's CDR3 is CASSLGQGVNEQFF. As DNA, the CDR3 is TGCGCCAGCAGCTTGGGGCAGGGGGTGAATGAGCAGTTCTTC.

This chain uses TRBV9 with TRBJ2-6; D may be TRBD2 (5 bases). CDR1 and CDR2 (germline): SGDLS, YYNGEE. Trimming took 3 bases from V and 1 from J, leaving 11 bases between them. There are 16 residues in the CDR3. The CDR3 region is CASSGPSGSGANVLTF. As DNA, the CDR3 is TGTGCCAGCAGCGGGCCCTCGGGGTCTGGGGCCAACGTCCTGACTTTC.

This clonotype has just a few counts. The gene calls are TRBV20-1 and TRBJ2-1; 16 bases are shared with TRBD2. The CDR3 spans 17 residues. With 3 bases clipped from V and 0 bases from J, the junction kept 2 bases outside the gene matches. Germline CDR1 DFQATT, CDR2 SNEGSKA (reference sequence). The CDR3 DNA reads TGCAGTGCTAGTGGGACTAGCGGGAGGGTCTCCTACAATGAGCAGTTCTTC. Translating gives CSASGTSGRVSYNEQFF.

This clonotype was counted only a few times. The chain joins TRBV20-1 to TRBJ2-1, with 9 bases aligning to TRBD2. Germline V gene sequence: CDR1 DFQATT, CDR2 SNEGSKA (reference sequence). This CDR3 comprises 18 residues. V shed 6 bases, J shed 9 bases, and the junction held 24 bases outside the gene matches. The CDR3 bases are TGCAGTGCCCCTCGCGTAGCGGGAGTCTTACCCGTTAGGTTTGAGCAGTTCTTC. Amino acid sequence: CSAPRVAGVLPVRFEQFF.

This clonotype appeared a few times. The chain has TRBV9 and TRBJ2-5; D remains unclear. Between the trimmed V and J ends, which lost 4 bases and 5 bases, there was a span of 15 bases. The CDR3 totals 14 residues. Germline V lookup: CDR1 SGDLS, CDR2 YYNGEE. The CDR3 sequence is CASSSPIAGETQYF. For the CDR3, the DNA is TGTGCCAGCAGCTCCCCGATCGCTGGGGAGACCCAGTACTTC.

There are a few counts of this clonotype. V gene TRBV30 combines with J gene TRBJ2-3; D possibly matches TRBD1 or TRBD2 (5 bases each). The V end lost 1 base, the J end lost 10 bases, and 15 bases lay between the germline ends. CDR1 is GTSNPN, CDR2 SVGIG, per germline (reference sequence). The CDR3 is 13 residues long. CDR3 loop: CAWSGGTGLAQYF. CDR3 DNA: TGTGCCTGGAGTGGGGGGACCGGATTAGCGCAGTATTTT.